This T cell receptor (beta chain) came from a study of T cell repertoires and Cas9 in healthy adults. Overall study: Multi-effector potency, cytotoxicity and lineage were assessed in SpCas9-reactive CD4 and CD8 T cells.

Study observations and caveats: SpCas9-reactive effector T cells were reportedly restrained in vitro by SpCas9-reactive regulatory T cells.

Here immunoSEQ multiplex PCR was the method, and the copy in TCRdb shows in-frame clones only, minus some. The sample includes tens of thousands of clones, around 90% seen only once; the top ten take 0.84%. Germline CDR1 and CDR2: SGHDN and FVKESK. Trimming took off 2 bases at V and 7 bases at J, with 5 bases between the two ends. CDR3 length: 11 residues. A word on this clone: Antigen unknown.

This rearrangement joins TRBV14 to TRBJ2-5; D gene unclear. The source of this sequence is a human donor in good health. Sequences were obtained from CD4+ effector T cells (CD127+, CD25-, CD137-, CD154-) from PBMCs; culture status not recorded. The CDR3 nucleotides are TGTGCCAGCAGCCAATCCAGGACCCAGTACTTC. Its protein is CASSQSRTQYF.